A single sample gave rise to the 8 T cell receptor beta chains below, sequenced in a study of CD8 T cells in ankylosing spondylitis. Study results and limitations: Seemingly distinctive of ankylosing spondylitis blood was a TCR beta motif formed by eight highly homologous variants.

These receptors have no known antigen. TCRdb recomputed calls from the 5' RACE reads with MiXCR, one row per CDR3 protein. The sample has more than 650,000 distinct CDR3 sequences; 10% to 15% are singletons. The sample taken for sequencing was blood, either unsorted or a sorted T cell fraction (not recorded which). Receptors were obtained from a male donor with ankylosing spondylitis.

The chain links TRBV20-1 to TRBJ2-7; a weak D match, TRBD1 (6 bases). V lost 6 bases, J lost 6 bases, and 15 bases lay in between. The germline V gene encodes CDR1 DFQATT and CDR2 SNEGSKA (reference sequence). The CDR3 has 12 residues. CDR3 protein: CSAPTGFGEQYF. The CDR3, as DNA: TGCAGTGCGCCGACAGGTTTCGGCGAGCAGTACTTC.

This clonotype was seen a few times. The chain employs TRBV15 and TRBJ1-1; a possible D gene is TRBD1 (5 bases). V lost 0 bases, J lost 5 bases, and 13 bases lay in between. The CDR3 spans 15 residues. Germline-derived CDR1 and CDR2 are LNHNV and YYDKDF (reference sequence). The CDR3 coding sequence is TGTGCCACCAGCAGAGATATGCAGGGAGGGACTGAAGCTTTCTTT. Protein sequence: CATSRDMQGGTEAFF. Filled out from reference TRBV15 and TRBJ1-1, the complete variable domain reads DAMVIQNPRYQVTQFGKPVTLSCSQTLNHNVMYWYQQKSSQAPKLLFHYYDKDFNNEADTPDNFQSRRPNTSFCFLDIRSPGLGDTAMYLCATSRDMQGGTEAFFGQGTRLTVV.

This clonotype was seen only a few times. The chain has TRBV9 and TRBJ2-1, with D tentatively TRBD1 or TRBD2 (5 bases each). The CDR3 has 16 amino acids. Trimming stripped 0 bases from V and 4 bases from J, with 14 bases between. The germline CDR1 and CDR2 sequences are SGDLS and YYNGEE. For the CDR3, the DNA is TGTGCCAGCAGCGTAGGTACTAGTGGGGCTTACAATGAGCAGTTCTTC. Its translation is CASSVGTSGAYNEQFF.

This chain uses TRBV7-9 with TRBJ2-2; D uncertain. The V gene lost 0 bases and the J gene lost 1 base, with 9 bases spanning the gap. Looked up from germline, CDR1 is SEHNR and CDR2 is FQNEAQ (reference sequence). The CDR3 sequence is 16 residues long. The chain's CDR3 is CASSLAYLGNTGELFF. Here the CDR3 DNA reads TGTGCCAGCAGCTTAGCGTATCTGGGGAACACCGGGGAGCTGTTTTTT.

This clonotype was seen ten or more times. The V call is TRBV7-9, the J call TRBJ2-3, with D possibly called TRBD1 or TRBD2 (5 bases each). CDR3 size: 16 residues. Germline V gene sequence: CDR1 SEHNR, CDR2 FQNEAQ (reference sequence). The V end was cut by 4 bases, the J end by 7 bases, with 21 bases between. CDR3 bases: TGTGCCAGCAGCTACCCCCGGGACCTTATGACCCATACGCAGTATTTT. It yields the protein CASSYPRDLMTHTQYF.

This clonotype was detected a few times. The chain recombines TRBV4-3 with TRBJ1-2; the D is unclear. The V and J ends lost 0 bases and 8 bases respectively, with 13 bases between them. CDR1 is LGHNA, CDR2 YSLEER, per germline. CDR3 size: 14 residues. Here the CDR3 reads CASSQEFGVSGYTF. CDR3 nucleotide sequence: TGCGCCAGCAGCCAAGAATTCGGGGTGAGCGGCTACACCTTC.

The CDR3 here is CASSLDGVFRETQYF. In nucleotides, the CDR3 is TGCGCCAGCAGCTTGGACGGGGTTTTTAGAGAGACCCAGTACTTC. The chain joins TRBV5-1 to TRBJ2-5, with D possibly being TRBD2 (5 bases). Trimming left V 0 bases short and J 4 bases short, with 13 bases between. Germline CDR1 and CDR2: SGHRS and YFSETQ. The CDR3 has 15 residues.

V is TRBV6-1 and J is TRBJ2-6; D gene unclear. V was trimmed by 7 bases and J by 4 bases, leaving 11 bases between them. The CDR3 runs to 14 residues. CDR1 and CDR2 (germline): MNHNS, SASEGT. The CDR3 is CASKSESGANVLTF. Written as DNA, the CDR3 is TGTGCCAGCAAGTCGGAGAGCGGGGCCAACGTCCTGACTTTC.